Sequencing of this TCR beta chain was carried out in a study of CD8 T cells in ankylosing spondylitis. Study conclusions and caveats: Reports say disease-linked clones showed up significantly more in matched ankylosing spondylitis synovial fluid. Certain motif variants had earlier been reported in reactive arthritis synovial fluid and blood. Disease-associated clones were CD8+ and fairly uncommon in peripheral blood.

The CDR3 totals 11 residues. Trimming took off 8 bases at V and 11 bases at J, with 15 bases between the two ends. Each TCR beta library was made by quantitative 5'-RACE that incorporated molecular barcodes. One entry per CDR3 protein results from TCRdb running MiXCR on the 5' RACE reads. The repertoire includes under 250,000 distinct CDR3 sequences, roughly a tenth of them detected once, and 2.6% sits in the top ten. This clonotype was counted ten times or more. The antigen remains undetermined. The TCR sequence derives from a male donor with ankylosing spondylitis or in good health (not recorded which). The sample consisted of blood, either unsorted or a sorted T cell fraction (not recorded which). V and J are TRBV12-3 or TRBV12-4 and TRBJ1-1; weak D call: TRBD1 (5 bases). CDR3 nucleotide sequence: TGTGCCAGCTGTATGGGGGTAGAGGCTTTCTTT. Its protein product is CASCMGVEAFF.